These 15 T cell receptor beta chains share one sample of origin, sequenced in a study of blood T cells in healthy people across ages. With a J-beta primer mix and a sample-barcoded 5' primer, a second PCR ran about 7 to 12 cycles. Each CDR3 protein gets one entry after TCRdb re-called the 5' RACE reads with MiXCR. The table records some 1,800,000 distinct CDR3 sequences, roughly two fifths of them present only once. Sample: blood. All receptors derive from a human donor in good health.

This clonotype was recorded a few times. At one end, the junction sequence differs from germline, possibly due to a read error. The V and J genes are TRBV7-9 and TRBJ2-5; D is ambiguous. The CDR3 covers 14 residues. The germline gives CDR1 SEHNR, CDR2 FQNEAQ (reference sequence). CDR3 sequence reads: CACSLEDGQETQYF. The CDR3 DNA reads TGTGCCTGCAGCTTAGAGGACGGGCAAGAGACCCAGTACTTC. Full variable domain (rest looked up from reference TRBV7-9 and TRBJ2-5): DTGVSQNPRHKITKRGQNVTFRCDPISEHNRLYWYRQTLGQGPEFLTYFQNEAQLEKSRLLSDRFSAERPKGSFSTLEIQRTEQGDSAMYLCACSLEDGQETQYFGPGTRLLVL.

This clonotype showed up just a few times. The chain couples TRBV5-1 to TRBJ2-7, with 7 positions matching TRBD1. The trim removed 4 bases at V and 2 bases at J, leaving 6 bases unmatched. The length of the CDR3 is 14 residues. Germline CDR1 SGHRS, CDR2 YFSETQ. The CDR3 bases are TGCGCCAGCAGCCGAGGACAGGTTGCCTACGAGCAGTACTTC. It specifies CASSRGQVAYEQYF. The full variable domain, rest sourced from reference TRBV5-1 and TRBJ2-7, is KAGVTQTPRYLIKTRGQQVTLSCSPISGHRSVSWYQQTPGQGLQFLFEYFSETQRNKGNFPGRFSGRQFSNSRSEMNVSTLELGDSALYLCASSRGQVAYEQYFGPGTRLTVT.

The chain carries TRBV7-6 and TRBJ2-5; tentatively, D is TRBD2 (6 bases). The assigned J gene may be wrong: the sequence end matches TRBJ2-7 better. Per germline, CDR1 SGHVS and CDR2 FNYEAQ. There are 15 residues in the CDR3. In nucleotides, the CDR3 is TGTGCCAGCAGCTTAATAGGAGGGAGTAGCGACGAGCAGTACTTC. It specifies CASSLIGGSSDEQYF.

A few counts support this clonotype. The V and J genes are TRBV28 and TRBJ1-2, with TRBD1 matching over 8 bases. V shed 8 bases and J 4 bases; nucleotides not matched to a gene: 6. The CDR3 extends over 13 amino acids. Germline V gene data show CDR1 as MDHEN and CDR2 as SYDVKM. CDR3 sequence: CASLQTGVYGYTF. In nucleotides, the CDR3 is TGTGCCAGCCTACAGACAGGGGTCTATGGCTACACCTTC.

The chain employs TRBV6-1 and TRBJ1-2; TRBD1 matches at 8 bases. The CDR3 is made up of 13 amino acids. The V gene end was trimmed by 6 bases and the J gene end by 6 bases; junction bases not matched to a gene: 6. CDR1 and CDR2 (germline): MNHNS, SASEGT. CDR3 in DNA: TGTGCCAGCAGGTGGACAGGGATGGATGGCTACACCTTC. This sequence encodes CASRWTGMDGYTF.

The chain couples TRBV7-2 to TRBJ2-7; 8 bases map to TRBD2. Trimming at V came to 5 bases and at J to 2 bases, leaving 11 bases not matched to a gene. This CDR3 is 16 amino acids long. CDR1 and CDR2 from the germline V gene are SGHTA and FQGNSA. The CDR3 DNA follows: TGTGCCAGCAGCCGGGGGGGGCCACGGAACACCTACGAGCAGTACTTC. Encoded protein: CASSRGGPRNTYEQYF.

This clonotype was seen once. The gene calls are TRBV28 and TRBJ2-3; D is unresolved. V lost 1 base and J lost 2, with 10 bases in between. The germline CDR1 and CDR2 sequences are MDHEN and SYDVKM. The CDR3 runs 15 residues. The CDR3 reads CASSLLRPSTDTQYF. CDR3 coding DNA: TGTGCCAGCAGTTTATTGAGACCGTCCACAGATACGCAGTATTTT.

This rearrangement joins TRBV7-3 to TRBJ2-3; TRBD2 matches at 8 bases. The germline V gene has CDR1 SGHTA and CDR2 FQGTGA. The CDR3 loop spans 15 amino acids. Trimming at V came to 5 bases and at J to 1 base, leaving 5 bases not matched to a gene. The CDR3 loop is CASSHRAGGTDTQYF. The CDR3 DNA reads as TGTGCCAGCAGCCATCGAGCGGGGGGCACAGATACGCAGTATTTT.

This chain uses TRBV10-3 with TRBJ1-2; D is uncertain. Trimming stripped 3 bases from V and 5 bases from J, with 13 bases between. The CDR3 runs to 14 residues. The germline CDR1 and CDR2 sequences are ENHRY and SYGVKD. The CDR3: CAISDSRVRYGYTF. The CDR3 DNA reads TGTGCCATCAGTGATTCGAGAGTACGATATGGCTACACCTTC.

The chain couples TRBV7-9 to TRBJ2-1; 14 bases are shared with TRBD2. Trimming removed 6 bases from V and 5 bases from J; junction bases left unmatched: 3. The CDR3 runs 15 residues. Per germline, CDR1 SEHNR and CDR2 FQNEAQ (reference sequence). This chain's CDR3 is CASRAGLAGDNEQFF. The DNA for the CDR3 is TGTGCCAGCAGGGCGGGACTAGCGGGAGACAATGAGCAGTTCTTC.

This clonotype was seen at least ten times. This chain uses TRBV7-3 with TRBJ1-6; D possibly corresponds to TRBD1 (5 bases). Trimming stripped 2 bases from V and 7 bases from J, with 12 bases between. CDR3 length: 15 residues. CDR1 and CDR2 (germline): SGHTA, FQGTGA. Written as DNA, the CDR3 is TGTGCCAGCAGCTTATCGTCCCAGGGAAATTCACCCCTCCACTTT. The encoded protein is CASSLSSQGNSPLHF.

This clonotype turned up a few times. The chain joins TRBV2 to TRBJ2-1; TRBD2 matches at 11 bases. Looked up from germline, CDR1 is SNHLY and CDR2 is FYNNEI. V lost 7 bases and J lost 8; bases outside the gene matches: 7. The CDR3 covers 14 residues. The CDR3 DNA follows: TGTGCCAGCATGTGGGCTAGCGGGGGGTATGAGCAGTTCTTC. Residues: CASMWASGGYEQFF.

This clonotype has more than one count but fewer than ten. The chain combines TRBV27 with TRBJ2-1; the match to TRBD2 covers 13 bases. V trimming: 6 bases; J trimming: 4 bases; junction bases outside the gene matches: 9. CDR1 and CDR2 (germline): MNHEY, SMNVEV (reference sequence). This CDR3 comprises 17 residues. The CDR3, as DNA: TGTGCCAGCAGAACCGGAGGACTAGCGGGGGTATACAATGAGCAGTTCTTC. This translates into CASRTGGLAGVYNEQFF.

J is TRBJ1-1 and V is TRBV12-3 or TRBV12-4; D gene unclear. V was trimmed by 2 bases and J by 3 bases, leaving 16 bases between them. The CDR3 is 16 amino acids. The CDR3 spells CASSLSVRVLYTEAFF. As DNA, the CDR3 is TGTGCCAGCAGTTTAAGTGTGAGGGTCCTGTACACTGAAGCTTTCTTT.

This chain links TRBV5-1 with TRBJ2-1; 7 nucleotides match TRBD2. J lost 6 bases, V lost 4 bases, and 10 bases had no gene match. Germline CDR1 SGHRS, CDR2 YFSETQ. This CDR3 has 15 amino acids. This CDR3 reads CASSPIGGSGNEQFF. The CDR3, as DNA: TGCGCCAGCAGCCCCATCGGGGGGTCCGGCAATGAGCAGTTCTTC.